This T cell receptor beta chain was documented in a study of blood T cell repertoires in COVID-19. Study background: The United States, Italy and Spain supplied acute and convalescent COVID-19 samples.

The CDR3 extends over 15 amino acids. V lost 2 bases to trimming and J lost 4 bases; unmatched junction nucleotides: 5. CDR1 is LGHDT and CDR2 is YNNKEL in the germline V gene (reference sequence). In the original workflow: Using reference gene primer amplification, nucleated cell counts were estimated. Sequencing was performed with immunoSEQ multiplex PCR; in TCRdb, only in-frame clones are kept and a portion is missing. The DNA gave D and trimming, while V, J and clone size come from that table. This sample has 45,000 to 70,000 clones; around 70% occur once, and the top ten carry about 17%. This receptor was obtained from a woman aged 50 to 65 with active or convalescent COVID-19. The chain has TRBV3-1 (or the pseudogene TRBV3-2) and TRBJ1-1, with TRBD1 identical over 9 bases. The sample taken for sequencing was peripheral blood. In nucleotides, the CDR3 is TGTGCCAGCAGCCAACGTACAGGGGGCGGCACTGAAGCTTTCTTT. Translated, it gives CASSQRTGGGTEAFF.